The rows below give T cell receptor beta chains drawn from one sample of a study of T cell responses to AZD1222 COVID-19 vaccine. Measured with immunoSEQ multiplex PCR; TCRdb has only the in-frame clones, and not every one. In the table there are about 140,000 clones, roughly 89% of which are singletons. The sequences come from peripheral blood, collected on day 0 of AZD1222 vaccination. The receptors shown here come from an adult in good health. Each CDR3 is given with its conserved first and last residue. A D gene is named only where the DNA matches it firmly. Some rows mark clone size as missing; the rest say once, few, many or name a class of expanded clone.

TRBJ1-5 | TRBV27 | - | - | CASSSATGQPQHF | TGTGCCAGCAGTTCTGCCACCGGACAGCCCCAGCATTTT
TRBJ2-7 | TRBV5-1 | - | once | CASRDIYEQYF | TGCGCCAGCCGGGACATCTACGAGCAGTACTTC
TRBJ2-5 | TRBV19 | - | - | CASSIAGRPETQYF | TGTGCCAGTAGTATAGCGGGGCGGCCAGAGACCCAGTACTTC
TRBJ1-2 | TRBV28 | TRBD1 | once | CASSTHRGQGGYTF | TGTGCCAGCAGTACCCACAGGGGGCAGGGGGGCTACACCTTC
TRBJ1-6 | TRBV28 | - | few | CATSWGGAPLRNSPLHF | TGTGCCACCAGTTGGGGGGGGGCCCCTTTGAGGAATTCACCCCTCCACTTT
TRBJ1-1 | TRBV9 | TRBD1 | once | CASSRTGGWTEAFF | TGTGCCAGCAGTCGGACAGGGGGCTGGACTGAAGCTTTCTTT
TRBJ2-3 | TRBV10-1 | - | once | CASSDSGRTDTQYF | TGCGCCAGCAGTGATTCGGGACGCACAGATACGCAGTATTTT
TRBJ2-7 | TRBV18 | TRBD1 | - | CASSTGQGKAYEQYF | TGTGCCAGCTCGACGGGACAGGGCAAAGCCTACGAGCAGTACTTC
TRBJ1-2 | TRBV6-6 | - | once | CASSYDRSGYTF | TGTGCCAGCAGTTATGACCGATCGGGCTACACCTTC
TRBJ1-5 | TRBV28 | - | once | CASSSIGSVSNQPQHF | TGTGCCAGCAGCTCCATCGGATCGGTTAGCAATCAGCCCCAGCATTTT
TRBJ1-3 | TRBV9 | - | once | CASSVGKGGGNTIYF | TGTGCCAGCAGCGTAGGAAAGGGAGGAGGAAACACCATATATTTT
TRBJ2-7 | TRBV7-2 | TRBD1 | - | CASSLGLDRVYEQYF | TGTGCCAGCAGCTTGGGCCTAGACAGGGTCTACGAGCAGTACTTC
TRBJ2-7 | TRBV6-2/TRBV6-3 | - | - | CASSYSVFREGYEQYF | TGTGCCAGCAGTTACTCTGTGTTCCGAGAGGGGTACGAGCAGTACTTC
TRBJ1-1 | TRBV29-1 | - | - | CSVSQTENTEAFF | TGCAGCGTTTCCCAGACGGAGAACACTGAAGCTTTCTTT
TRBJ2-7 | TRBV7-2 | - | - | CASSFRGTYEQYF | TGTGCCAGCAGCTTTCGAGGCACCTACGAGCAGTACTTC
TRBJ2-7 | TRBV6-2/TRBV6-3 | - | - | CASSKLRGNEQYF | TGTGCCAGCAGCAAGTTACGGGGCAACGAGCAGTACTTC